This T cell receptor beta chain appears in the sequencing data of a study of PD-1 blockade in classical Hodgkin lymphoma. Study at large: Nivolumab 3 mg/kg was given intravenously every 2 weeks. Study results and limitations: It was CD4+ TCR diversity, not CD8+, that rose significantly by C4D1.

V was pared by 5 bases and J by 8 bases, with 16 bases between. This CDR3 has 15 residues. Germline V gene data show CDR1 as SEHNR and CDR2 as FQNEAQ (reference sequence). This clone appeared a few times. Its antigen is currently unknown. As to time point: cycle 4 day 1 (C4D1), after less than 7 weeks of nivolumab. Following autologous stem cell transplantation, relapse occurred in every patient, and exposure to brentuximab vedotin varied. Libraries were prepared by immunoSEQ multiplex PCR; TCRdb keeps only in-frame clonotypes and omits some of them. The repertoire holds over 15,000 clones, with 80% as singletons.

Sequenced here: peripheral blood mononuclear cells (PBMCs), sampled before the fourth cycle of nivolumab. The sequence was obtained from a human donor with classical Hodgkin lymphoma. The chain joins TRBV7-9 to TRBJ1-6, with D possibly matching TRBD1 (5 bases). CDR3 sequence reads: CASSPTQAWDSPLHF. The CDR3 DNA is TGTGCCAGCAGCCCAACACAGGCTTGGGATTCACCCCTCCACTTT.